The 15 T cell receptor beta chains below were found in one sample sequenced in a study of T cell repertoires in cytomegalovirus infection (dated by TCRdb to about 2019). The sample's treatment or condition label, decoded: in vitro stimulation with specific CMV peptide epitopes to enrich CMV-specific T cells. These receptors are not linked to any known antigen. The data were produced on an Illumina HiSeq 1500. The raw public data were reprocessed by TCRdb itself: fastp quality trimming at Q25, MiXCR clonotype calling, in-frame beta chains only. Each entry merges the rows of one CDR3 protein and shows their most common DNA and genes. The sample yields about 830,000 distinct CDR3 sequences; about 33% were counted once. The top ten clones comprise under 15% of the sample. The sample here was cultured CD8+ T cells from PBMCs, taken from culture after CMV antigen stimulation. The receptors come from a human donor in good health (CMV status not recorded). Some clones in this sample may be carry-over from other donors' samples.

This clonotype was observed at least ten times. DNA of the CDR3: TGTGCCAGCAGCCATCCCGGACAGGGGGCTTACAATGAGCAGTTCTTC. Amino acid sequence: CASSHPGQGAYNEQFF. J is TRBJ2-1 and V is TRBV14; 11 nucleotides match TRBD1. V shed 3 bases, J shed 4 bases, and the junction held 5 bases outside the gene matches. Germline V gene lookup returns CDR1 SGHDN and CDR2 FVKESK. The CDR3 consists of 16 residues.

This clonotype was detected a few times. The rearrangement uses TRBV19 and TRBJ2-1, with D tentatively TRBD2 (5 bases). The V end was cut by 0 bases, the J end by 0 bases, with 12 bases between. Germline CDR1 reads LNHDA; CDR2 reads SQIVND (reference sequence). CDR3 length: 17 amino acids. The CDR3: CASSIDVRVSSYNEQFF. The DNA for the CDR3 is TGTGCCAGTAGTATAGATGTGCGGGTTAGCTCCTACAATGAGCAGTTCTTC.

The chain uses TRBV12-3 or TRBV12-4 and TRBJ1-2; TRBD1 might be the D (5 bases). This CDR3 comprises 15 residues. V dropped 3 bases and J dropped 2 bases, with 13 bases sitting between them. The CDR3 DNA sequence: TGTGCCAGCAGTTTTCAAAGGGGCCCGAACTATGGCTACACCTTC. Its translation: CASSFQRGPNYGYTF.

In DNA form, the CDR3 reads TGCAGCGTTGGGCGACAGGGCTACACTGAAGCTTTCTTT. Its translation: CSVGRQGYTEAFF. V usage is TRBV29-1 and J usage is TRBJ1-1; 7 positions match TRBD1. The junction had 5 bases not matched to a gene; V was cut back by 4 bases and J by 3 bases. The CDR3 covers 13 residues. Germline V gene data show CDR1 as SQVTM and CDR2 as ANQGSEA.

This clonotype was picked up a small number of times. The genes are TRBV7-6 and TRBJ2-3; 7 bases match TRBD1. This CDR3 contains 12 residues. From germline, CDR1 is SGHVS and CDR2 FNYEAQ. Trimming removed 5 bases from V and 9 bases from J; junction bases left unmatched: 5. CDR3 bases: TGTGCCAGCAGCCCGACAGGGTTGACGCAGTATTTT. Amino acids: CASSPTGLTQYF. Drawing the rest from reference TRBV7-6 and TRBJ2-3, the complete variable domain is GAGVSQSPRYKVTKRGQDVALRCDPISGHVSLYWYRQALGQGPEFLTYFNYEAQQDKSGLPNDRFSAERPEGSISTLTIQRTEQRDSAMYRCASSPTGLTQYFGPGTRLTVL.

In its sample, this clonotype was seen a few times. This chain joins TRBV7-6 and TRBJ1-4; 10 bases map to TRBD1. The CDR3 has 16 amino acids. Germline V gene sequence: CDR1 SGHVS, CDR2 FNYEAQ. V was pared by 4 bases and J by 2 bases, with 4 bases of the junction left unmatched. The DNA for the CDR3 is TGTGCCAGCAGCTCCGGGACAGGGGTTACTAATGAAAAACTGTTTTTT. It translates to CASSSGTGVTNEKLFF.

Worth noting for this clonotype: The final CDR3 position lacks the conserved phenylalanine or tryptophan, pointing to a likely read error. The chain carries TRBV5-6 and TRBJ2-7; D possibly corresponds to TRBD2 (5 bases). CDR1 is SGHDT and CDR2 is YYEEEE in the germline V gene. Trimming left V 4 bases short and J 7 bases short, with 15 bases between. The CDR3 is 13 residues long. DNA for the CDR3: TGTGCCAGCAGCATGGGAGCGGCAGCTGAGCAGTACTTA. Translated, it gives CASSMGAAAEQYL.

This clonotype appeared a few times. V is TRBV20-1 and J is TRBJ2-7; D may be TRBD2 (6 bases). The CDR3 runs 12 residues. V was shortened by 7 bases and J by 6 bases, with 16 bases between the two germline ends. Germline V CDR1 and CDR2: DFQATT, SNEGSKA (reference sequence). Written as DNA, the CDR3 is TGCAGTGTCCGGGACGGGGGAACCGAGCAGTACTTC. Protein sequence: CSVRDGGTEQYF.

The CDR3: CASSQGPSHQPQHF. CDR3 nucleotides: TGTGCCAGCAGCCAGGGACCCTCCCATCAGCCCCAGCATTTT. The genes are TRBV7-6 and TRBJ1-5, with D perhaps matching TRBD1 (5 bases). The CDR3 loop spans 14 amino acids. Germline CDR1 and CDR2: SGHVS and FNYEAQ. V was trimmed by 5 bases and J by 5 bases, leaving 13 bases between them.

V and J are TRBV6-4 and TRBJ2-1; D not resolved. CDR3 length: 16 residues. Trimming removed 6 bases from V and 5 bases from J, with 20 bases in between. CDR1 is MRHNA, CDR2 SNTAGT, per germline. The DNA for the CDR3 is TGTGCCAGCAGGGCCCAAAGGGTATTCGTAAACAATGAGCAGTTCTTC. This codes for CASRAQRVFVNNEQFF.

CDR3 residues: CASRGSAGELFF. DNA for the CDR3: TGTGCCAGCAGGGGTTCAGCCGGGGAGCTGTTTTTT. This chain links TRBV12-3 or TRBV12-4 with TRBJ2-2; D is uncertain. There are 12 residues in the CDR3. The V end lost 6 bases, the J end lost 6 bases, and 8 bases lay between the germline ends.

Regarding this clonotype: A read error may be the cause here, since a much bigger clone is one base away. Given the absence of the conserved phenylalanine or tryptophan at the CDR3 end, a read error is likely. The chain links TRBV10-3 to TRBJ1-2; D call uncertain. With 2 bases removed from V and 1 base from J, the gap between germline ends came to 2 bases. The CDR3 contains 12 residues. Germline CDR1 reads ENHRY; CDR2 reads SYGVKD. This chain's CDR3 is CAISEGNYGYTL. The DNA for the CDR3 is TGTGCCATCAGTGAGGGTAACTATGGCTACACCTTA.

The V call is TRBV4-3, the J call TRBJ1-2; maybe TRBD1 (5 bases). Germline lookup yields CDR1 LGHNA and CDR2 YSLEER. The germline V and J ends were trimmed by 0 bases and 2 bases, with 16 bases remaining between them. This CDR3 has 17 residues. The CDR3 spells CASSQDNLAGKNYGYTF. The CDR3 DNA follows: TGCGCCAGCAGCCAAGATAATTTGGCAGGGAAGAACTATGGCTACACCTTC.

This clonotype was found a few times. The chain carries TRBV7-8 and TRBJ2-7, with 7 bases matching TRBD2. The CDR3 loop spans 15 amino acids. Germline V gene sequence: CDR1 SGHVS, CDR2 FQNEAQ. Germline trimming cut 7 bases from V and 2 bases from J; bases unmatched to any gene: 11. The CDR3 DNA is TGTGCCAGCACCCTTCTCGGGGGAGGGCCCTACGAGCAGTACTTC. Residues: CASTLLGGGPYEQYF.

Concerning this clonotype itself: A much larger clone is a single base away; this may be a read error. The chain is built from TRBV7-6 and TRBJ2-7; the D gene is possibly TRBD1 (5 bases). The CDR3 spans 13 residues. Germline V gene lookup returns CDR1 SGHVS and CDR2 FNYEAQ. In nucleotides, the CDR3 is TGTACCAGCAGCCCAACAGGTTTTTGGGAGCAGTACTTC. Residues: CTSSPTGFWEQYF.